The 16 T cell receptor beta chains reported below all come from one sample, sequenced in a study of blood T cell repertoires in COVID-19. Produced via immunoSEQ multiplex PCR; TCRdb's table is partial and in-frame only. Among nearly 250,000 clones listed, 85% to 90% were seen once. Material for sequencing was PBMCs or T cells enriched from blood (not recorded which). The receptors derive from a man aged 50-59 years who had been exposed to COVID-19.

The CDR3 is CASSVGTRTYNEQFF. The CDR3 DNA is TGTGCCAGCAGCGTAGGGACAAGAACCTACAATGAGCAGTTCTTC. The chain joins TRBV9 to TRBJ2-1, with D tentatively TRBD1 (5 bases). The CDR3 spans 15 residues. V dropped 0 bases and J dropped 2 bases, with 9 bases sitting between them. Germline V gene data show CDR1 as SGDLS and CDR2 as YYNGEE.

The CDR3 region has the DNA TGTGCCAGCAGTGAGCGGAGGAACAGCCCTAACTATGGCTACACCTTC. Translating gives CASSERRNSPNYGYTF. The chain employs TRBV6-1 and TRBJ1-2; no clear D gene. The CDR3 has 16 amino acids. The germline V gene has CDR1 MNHNS and CDR2 SASEGT. The V end was cut by 3 bases, the J end by 0 bases, with 14 bases between.

CDR3 DNA sequence: TGCAGTGCTAACTCGGGGGATACGCAGTATTTT. Its translation: CSANSGDTQYF. The chain joins TRBV20-1 to TRBJ2-3; TRBD2 is a possible D gene (5 bases). V gave up 4 bases and J gave up 6 bases, with 8 bases separating them. The CDR3 has 11 amino acids. Germline lookup yields CDR1 DFQATT and CDR2 SNEGSKA (reference sequence).

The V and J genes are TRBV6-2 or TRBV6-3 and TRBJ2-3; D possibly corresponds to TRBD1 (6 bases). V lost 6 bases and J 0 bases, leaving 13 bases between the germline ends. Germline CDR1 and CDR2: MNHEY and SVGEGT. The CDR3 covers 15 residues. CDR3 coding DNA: TGTGCCAGCAGCCCGCGGACAGCTAGCACAGATACGCAGTATTTT. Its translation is CASSPRTASTDTQYF.

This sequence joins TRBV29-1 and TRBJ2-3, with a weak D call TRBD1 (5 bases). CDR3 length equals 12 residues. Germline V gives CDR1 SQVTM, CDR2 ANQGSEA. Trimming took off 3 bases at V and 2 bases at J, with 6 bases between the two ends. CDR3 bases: TGCAGCGTTGAGACAGACACAGATACGCAGTATTTT. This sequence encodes CSVETDTDTQYF.

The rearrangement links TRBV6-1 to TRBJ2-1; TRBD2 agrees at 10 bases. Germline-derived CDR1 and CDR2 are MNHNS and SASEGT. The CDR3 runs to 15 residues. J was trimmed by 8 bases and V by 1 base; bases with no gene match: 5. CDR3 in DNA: TGTGCCAGCAGTGAAGAGTCTAGCGGGAGCCATGAGCAGTTCTTC. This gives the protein CASSEESSGSHEQFF.

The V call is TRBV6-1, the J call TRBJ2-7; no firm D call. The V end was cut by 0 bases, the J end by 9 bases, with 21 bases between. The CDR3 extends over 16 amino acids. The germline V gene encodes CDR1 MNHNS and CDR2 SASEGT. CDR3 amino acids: CASSEARYRPLSGQYV. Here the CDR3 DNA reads TGTGCCAGCAGTGAAGCGAGGTATAGGCCCCTATCCGGGCAGTACGTC.

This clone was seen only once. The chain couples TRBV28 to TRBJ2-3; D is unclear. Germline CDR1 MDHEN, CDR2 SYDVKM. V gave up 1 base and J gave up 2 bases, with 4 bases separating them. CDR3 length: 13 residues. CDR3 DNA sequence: TGTGCCAGCAGTTTATCCCACACAGATACGCAGTATTTT. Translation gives CASSLSHTDTQYF.

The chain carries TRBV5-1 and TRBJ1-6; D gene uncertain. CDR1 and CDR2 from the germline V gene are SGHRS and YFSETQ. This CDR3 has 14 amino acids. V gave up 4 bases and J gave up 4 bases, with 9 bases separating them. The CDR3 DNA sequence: TGCGCCAGCAGCCCTGGGCCGTATAATTCACCCCTCCACTTT. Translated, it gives CASSPGPYNSPLHF.

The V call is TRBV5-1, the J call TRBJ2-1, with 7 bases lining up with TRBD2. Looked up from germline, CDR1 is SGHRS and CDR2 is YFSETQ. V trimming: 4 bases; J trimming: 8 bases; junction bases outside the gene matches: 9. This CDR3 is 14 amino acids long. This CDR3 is CASSKGGLVHEQFF. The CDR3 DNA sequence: TGCGCCAGCAGCAAGGGCGGACTAGTTCATGAGCAGTTCTTC. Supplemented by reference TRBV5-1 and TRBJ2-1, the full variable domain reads KAGVTQTPRYLIKTRGQQVTLSCSPISGHRSVSWYQQTPGQGLQFLFEYFSETQRNKGNFPGRFSGRQFSNSRSEMNVSTLELGDSALYLCASSKGGLVHEQFFGPGTRLTVL.

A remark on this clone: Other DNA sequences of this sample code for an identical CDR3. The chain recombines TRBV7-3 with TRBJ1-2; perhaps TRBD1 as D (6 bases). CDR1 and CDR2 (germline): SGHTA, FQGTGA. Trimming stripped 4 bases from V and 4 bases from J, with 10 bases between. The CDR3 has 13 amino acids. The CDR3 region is CASSSGHGYGYTF. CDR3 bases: TGTGCCAGCAGCTCGGGACATGGCTATGGCTACACCTTC. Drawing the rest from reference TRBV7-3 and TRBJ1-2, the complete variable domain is GAGVSQTPSNKVTEKGKYVELRCDPISGHTALYWYRQSLGQGPEFLIYFQGTGAADDSGLPNDRFFAVRPEGSVSTLKIQRTERGDSAVYLCASSSGHGYGYTFGSGTRLTVV.

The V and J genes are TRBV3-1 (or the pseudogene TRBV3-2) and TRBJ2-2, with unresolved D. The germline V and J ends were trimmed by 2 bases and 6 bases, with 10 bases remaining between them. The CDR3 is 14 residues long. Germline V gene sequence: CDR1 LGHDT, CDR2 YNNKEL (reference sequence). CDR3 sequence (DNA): TGTGCCAGCAGCCAATTCACCAGTGCCGGGGAGCTGTTTTTT. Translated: CASSQFTSAGELFF.

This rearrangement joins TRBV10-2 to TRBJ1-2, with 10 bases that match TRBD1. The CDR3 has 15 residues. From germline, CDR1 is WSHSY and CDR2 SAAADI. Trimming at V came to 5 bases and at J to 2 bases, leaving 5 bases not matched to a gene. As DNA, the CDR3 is TGCGCCAGCAGTCATGGACAGGGGGGAAACTATGGCTACACCTTC. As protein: CASSHGQGGNYGYTF.

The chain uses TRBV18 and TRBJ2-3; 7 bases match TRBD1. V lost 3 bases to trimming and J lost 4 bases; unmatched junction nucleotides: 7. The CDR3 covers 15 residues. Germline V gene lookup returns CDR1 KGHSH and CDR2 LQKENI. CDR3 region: CASSPRQGNADTQYF. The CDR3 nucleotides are TGTGCCAGCTCACCCCGACAGGGCAATGCAGATACGCAGTATTTT.

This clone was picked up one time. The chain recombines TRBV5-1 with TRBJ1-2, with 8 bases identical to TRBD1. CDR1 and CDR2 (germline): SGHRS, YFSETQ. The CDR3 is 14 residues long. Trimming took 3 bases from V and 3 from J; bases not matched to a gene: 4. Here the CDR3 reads CASSSETGDYGYTF. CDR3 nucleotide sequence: TGCGCCAGCAGCTCTGAGACAGGGGACTATGGCTACACCTTC.

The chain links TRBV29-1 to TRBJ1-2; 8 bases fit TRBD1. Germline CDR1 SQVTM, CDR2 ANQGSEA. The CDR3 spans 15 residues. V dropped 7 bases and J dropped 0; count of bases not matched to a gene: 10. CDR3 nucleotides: TGCAGCGCCCAGGGGGCGACCGAATCTAACTATGGCTACACCTTC. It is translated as CSAQGATESNYGYTF. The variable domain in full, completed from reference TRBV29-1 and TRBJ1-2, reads SAVISQKPSRDICQRGTSLTIQCQVDSQVTMMFWYRQQPGQSLTLIATANQGSEATYESGFVIDKFPISRPNLTFSTLTVSNMSPEDSSIYLCSAQGATESNYGYTFGSGTRLTVV.